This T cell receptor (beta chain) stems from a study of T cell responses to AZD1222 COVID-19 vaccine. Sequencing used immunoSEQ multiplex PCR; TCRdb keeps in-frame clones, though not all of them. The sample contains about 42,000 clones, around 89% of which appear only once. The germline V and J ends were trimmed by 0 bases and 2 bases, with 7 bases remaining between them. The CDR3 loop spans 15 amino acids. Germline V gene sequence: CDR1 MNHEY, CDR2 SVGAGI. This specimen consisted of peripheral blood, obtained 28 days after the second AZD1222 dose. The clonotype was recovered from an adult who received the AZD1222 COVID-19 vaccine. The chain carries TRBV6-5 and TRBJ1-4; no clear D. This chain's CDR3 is CASSYSEVTNEKLFF. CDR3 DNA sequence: TGTGCCAGCAGTTACTCGGAGGTGACTAATGAAAAACTGTTTTTT.